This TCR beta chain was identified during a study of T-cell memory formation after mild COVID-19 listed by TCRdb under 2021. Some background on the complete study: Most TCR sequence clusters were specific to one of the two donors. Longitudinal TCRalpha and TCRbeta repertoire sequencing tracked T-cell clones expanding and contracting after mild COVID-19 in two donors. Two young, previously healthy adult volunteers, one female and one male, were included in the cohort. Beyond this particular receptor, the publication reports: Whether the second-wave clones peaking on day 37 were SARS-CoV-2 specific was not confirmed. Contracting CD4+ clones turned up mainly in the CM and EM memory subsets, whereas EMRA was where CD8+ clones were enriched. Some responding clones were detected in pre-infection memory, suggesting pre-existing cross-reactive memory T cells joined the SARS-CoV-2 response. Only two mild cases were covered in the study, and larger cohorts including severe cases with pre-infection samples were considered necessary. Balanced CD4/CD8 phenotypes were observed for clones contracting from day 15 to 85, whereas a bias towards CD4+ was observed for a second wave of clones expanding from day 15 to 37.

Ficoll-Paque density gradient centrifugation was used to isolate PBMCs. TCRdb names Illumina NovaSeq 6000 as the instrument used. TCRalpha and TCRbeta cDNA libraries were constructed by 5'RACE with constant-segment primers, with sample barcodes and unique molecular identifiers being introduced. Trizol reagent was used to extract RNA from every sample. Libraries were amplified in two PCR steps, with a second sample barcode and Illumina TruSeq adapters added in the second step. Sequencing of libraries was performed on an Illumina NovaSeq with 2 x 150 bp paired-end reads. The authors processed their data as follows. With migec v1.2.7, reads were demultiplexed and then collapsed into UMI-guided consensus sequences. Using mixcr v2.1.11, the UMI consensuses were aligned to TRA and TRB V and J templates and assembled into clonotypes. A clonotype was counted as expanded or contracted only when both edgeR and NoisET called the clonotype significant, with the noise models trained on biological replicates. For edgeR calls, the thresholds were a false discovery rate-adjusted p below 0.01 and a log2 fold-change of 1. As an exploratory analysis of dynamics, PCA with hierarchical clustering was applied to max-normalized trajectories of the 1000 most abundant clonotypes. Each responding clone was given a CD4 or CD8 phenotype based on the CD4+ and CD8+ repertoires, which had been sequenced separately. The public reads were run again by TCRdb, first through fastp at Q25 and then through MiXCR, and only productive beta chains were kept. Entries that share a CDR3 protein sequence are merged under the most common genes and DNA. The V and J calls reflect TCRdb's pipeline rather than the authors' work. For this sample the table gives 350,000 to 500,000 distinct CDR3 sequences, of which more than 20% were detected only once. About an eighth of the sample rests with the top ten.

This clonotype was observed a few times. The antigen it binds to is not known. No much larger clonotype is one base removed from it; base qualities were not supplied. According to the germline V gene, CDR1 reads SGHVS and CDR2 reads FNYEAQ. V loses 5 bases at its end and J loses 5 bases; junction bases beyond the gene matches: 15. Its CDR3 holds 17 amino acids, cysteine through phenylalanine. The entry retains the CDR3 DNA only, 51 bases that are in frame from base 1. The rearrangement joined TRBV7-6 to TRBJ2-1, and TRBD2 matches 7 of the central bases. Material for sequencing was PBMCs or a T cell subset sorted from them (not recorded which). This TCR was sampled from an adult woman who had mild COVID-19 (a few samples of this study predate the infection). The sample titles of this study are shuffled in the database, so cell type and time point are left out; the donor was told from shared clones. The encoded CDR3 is CASSRRSRGELNNEQFF. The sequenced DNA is TGTGCCAGCAGCCGCCGCTCTCGGGGGGAGTTGAACAATGAGCAGTTCTTC.